The TCR beta chain under discussion was sequenced for a study of vaccination effects on CD4 cells after COVID-19. Findings and limits, study-wide: There were few convalescent patients in the study and no early post-infection timepoints. Clones arising from infection and from vaccination showed marked clonal contraction late after vaccination.

Germline V gene sequence: CDR1 SQVTM, CDR2 ANQGSEA. This CDR3 contains 16 residues. Trimming took off 4 bases at V and 0 bases at J, with 17 bases between the two ends. Using viral peptide pools, the ViraFEST assay grew out antigen-specific CD4+ T cells prior to sequencing. At the end of 9 to 11 days of culture, CD4+ T cells were isolated. Either the BNT162b2 or mRNA-1273 vaccine was given to participants in two doses. Clones were sequenced by immunoSEQ multiplex PCR, and TCRdb holds only the in-frame ones, with some missing. The sample records tens of thousands of clones, 82% being singletons. In the case of this clone: Its matching antigen is unknown.

Sequenced here: CD4+ T cells from PBMCs cultured with HCoV-NL63 spike peptides, sampled after COVID-19 vaccination. The V and J genes are TRBV29-1 and TRBJ2-3, with D perhaps TRBD1 (5 bases). The sequence came from a human donor who received a COVID-19 vaccine. Some clones in this sample may be carry-over from other donors' samples. The CDR3 nucleotides are TGCAGCGTTGCCTTCGACAGATCGCCTAGCACAGATACGCAGTATTTT. Its protein is CSVAFDRSPSTDTQYF.